This entry is about one T cell receptor (beta chain). The target antigen is unknown. This CDR3 contains 15 residues. Per the germline V gene, CDR1 is MNHNS and CDR2 is SASEGT. J lost 6 bases, V lost 2 bases, and 6 bases had no gene match. This specimen comes from a study of T cell responses to AZD1222 COVID-19 vaccine. Study conclusions and caveats: The breadth and depth of Spike-specific TCRs increased once two AZD1222 doses had been given. Spike-wide vaccine-associated CD4 TCRs dominated at 160-218 and 743-854. White British ancestry dominated among donors, who included more females, and clonal diversity was possibly underestimated. Reports indicate that nearly half of spike-specific TCRs are directed at unmutated variant regions.

The method was immunoSEQ multiplex PCR; TCRdb's version includes in-frame clones alone and lacks a portion of them. The sample shows 45,000 to 60,000 clones, roughly 90% of them seen only once. The source of this sequence is an adult in good health. The sequencing here drew on peripheral blood, taken on day 0 of AZD1222 vaccination. The chain is built from TRBV6-1 and TRBJ2-2, with 7 bases identical to TRBD1. CDR3 amino acids: CASSEPGTVSGELFF. CDR3 bases: TGTGCCAGCAGTGAACCGGGGACAGTCTCCGGGGAGCTGTTTTTT.